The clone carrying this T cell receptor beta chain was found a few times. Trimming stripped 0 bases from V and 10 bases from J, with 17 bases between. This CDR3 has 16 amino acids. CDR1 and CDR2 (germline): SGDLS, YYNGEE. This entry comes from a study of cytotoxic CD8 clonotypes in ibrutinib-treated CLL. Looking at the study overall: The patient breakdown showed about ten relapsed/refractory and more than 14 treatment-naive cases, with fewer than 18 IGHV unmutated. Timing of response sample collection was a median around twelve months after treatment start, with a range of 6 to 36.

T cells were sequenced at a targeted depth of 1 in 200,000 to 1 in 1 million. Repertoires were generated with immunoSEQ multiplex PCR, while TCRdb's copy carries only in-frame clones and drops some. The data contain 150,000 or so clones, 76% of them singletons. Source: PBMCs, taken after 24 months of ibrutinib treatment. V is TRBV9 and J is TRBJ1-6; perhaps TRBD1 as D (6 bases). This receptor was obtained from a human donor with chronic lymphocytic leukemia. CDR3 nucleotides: TGTGCCAGCAGCGTAGCAGGGGACGCCCACCAGTCACCCCTCCACTTT. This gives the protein CASSVAGDAHQSPLHF. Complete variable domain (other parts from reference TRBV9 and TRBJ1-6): DSGVTQTPKHLITATGQRVTLRCSPRSGDLSVYWYQQSLDQGLQFLIQYYNGEERAKGNILERFSAQQFPDLHSELNLSSLELGDSALYFCASSVAGDAHQSPLHFGNGTRLTVT.